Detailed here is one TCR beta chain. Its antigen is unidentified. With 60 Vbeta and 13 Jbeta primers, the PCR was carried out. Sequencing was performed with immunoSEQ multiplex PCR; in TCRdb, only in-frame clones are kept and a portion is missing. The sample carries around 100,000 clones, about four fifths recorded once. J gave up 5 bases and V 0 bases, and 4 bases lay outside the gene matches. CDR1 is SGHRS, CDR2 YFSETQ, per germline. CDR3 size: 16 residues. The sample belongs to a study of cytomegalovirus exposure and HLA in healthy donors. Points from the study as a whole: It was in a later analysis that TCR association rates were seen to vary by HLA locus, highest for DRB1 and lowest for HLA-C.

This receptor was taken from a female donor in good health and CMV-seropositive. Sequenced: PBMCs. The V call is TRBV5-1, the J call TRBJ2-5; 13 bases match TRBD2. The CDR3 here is CASSLGTSGRVETQYF. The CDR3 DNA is TGCGCCAGCAGCTTGGGGACTAGCGGGAGAGTGGAGACCCAGTACTTC.